This T cell receptor beta chain was retrieved from a study of T cells after yellow fever vaccination. Whole-study findings and limits: Booster samples showed a return of most primary-vaccination clones (roughly 96% CD4, 88% CD8). Researchers cautioned that FACS-sorted repertoires could harbor abundant clonotypes contaminating from the bulk population.

CDR3 length: 12 amino acids. Germline loops: CDR1 MDHEN, CDR2 SYDVKM. Trimming took 5 bases from V and 6 from J, leaving 7 bases between them. There are a few counts of this clonotype. What it binds is unknown. TCRdb redid the calling of the 5' RACE reads with MiXCR, one entry per CDR3 protein. Of around 260,000 distinct CDR3 sequences in the sample, about 5.2% are singletons; the top ten hold about 3.5%. The receptor was isolated from a young man who received the YFV17D yellow fever vaccine. The V and J genes are TRBV28 and TRBJ2-2; D uncertain. The sequencing here drew on CD4+ T cells sorted from PBMCs, taken on the day of the yellow fever booster vaccination. The CDR3 spells CASSPNPGELFF. The DNA of the CDR3 is TGTGCCAGCAGTCCCAATCCCGGGGAGCTGTTTTTT.